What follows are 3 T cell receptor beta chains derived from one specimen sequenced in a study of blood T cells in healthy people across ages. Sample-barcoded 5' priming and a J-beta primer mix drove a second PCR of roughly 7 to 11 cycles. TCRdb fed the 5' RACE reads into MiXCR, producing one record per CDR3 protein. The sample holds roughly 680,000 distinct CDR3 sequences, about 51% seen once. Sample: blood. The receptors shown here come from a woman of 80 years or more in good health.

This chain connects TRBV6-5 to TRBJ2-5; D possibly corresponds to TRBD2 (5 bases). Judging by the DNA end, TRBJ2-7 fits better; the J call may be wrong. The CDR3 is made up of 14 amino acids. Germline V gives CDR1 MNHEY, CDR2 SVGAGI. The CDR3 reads CASSFEGPEDEQYF. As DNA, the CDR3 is TGTGCCAGCAGTTTTGAGGGTCCAGAGGACGAGCAGTACTTC.

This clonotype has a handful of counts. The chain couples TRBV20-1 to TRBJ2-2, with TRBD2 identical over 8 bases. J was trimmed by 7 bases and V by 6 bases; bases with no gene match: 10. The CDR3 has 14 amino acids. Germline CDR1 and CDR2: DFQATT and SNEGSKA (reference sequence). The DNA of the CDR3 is TGCAGTGCCTCCGCGGGGGGCCGTATCGGGGAGCTGTTTTTT. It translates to CSASAGGRIGELFF.

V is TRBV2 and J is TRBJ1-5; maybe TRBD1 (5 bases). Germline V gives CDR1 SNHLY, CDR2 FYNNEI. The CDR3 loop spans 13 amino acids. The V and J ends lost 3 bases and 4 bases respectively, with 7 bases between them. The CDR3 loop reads CASSDRQNQPQHF. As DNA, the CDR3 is TGTGCCAGCAGTGATAGACAGAATCAGCCCCAGCATTTT.